This T cell receptor (beta chain) was observed in a study of early T cells in non-severe SARS-CoV-2 infection. MiXCR, applied by TCRdb to the 5' RACE reads, yields one record per CDR3 protein. The sample shows some 59,000 distinct CDR3 sequences, approximately 9.7% of them seen only once. Findings of the study overall: Using VDJdb, the matching emphasized anti-spike CD8 responses while missing private and CD4 specificities.

From germline, CDR1 is MNHNS and CDR2 SASEGT. V shed 4 bases, J shed 11 bases, and the junction held 5 bases outside the gene matches. The CDR3 is 13 residues long. This clonotype was picked up a small number of times. Its antigen is still unknown. The TCR comes from an adult who was a healthcare worker with PCR-confirmed SARS-CoV-2 infection or an uninfected control (not recorded which). Sequences were obtained from whole blood. This chain connects TRBV6-1 to TRBJ1-6; 7 bases match TRBD1. CDR3: CASSVQGNPPLHF. As DNA, the CDR3 is TGTGCCAGCAGTGTACAGGGGAATCCACCCCTCCACTTT.